These T cell receptor beta chains were read from a single sample in a study of shared clonotypes between healthy human individuals. The repertoire was sequenced with immunoSEQ multiplex PCR; TCRdb's copy has only in-frame clones and lacks some. The table lists 650,000 to 750,000 clones, less than 80% of them singletons. The source material was memory CD4+ T cells sorted from blood. The receptors originated from a woman in her 30s in good health. CDR3s include the opening cysteine and the closing phenylalanine or tryptophan. D genes are given only for firm matches. Clone size is stated in some rows and not others, as once, few, many or a class when expanded.

TRBV4-1	TRBJ2-2	TRBD2	-	16	TGCGCCAGCAGCCAAGCACTAGCGGGAGAAACCGGGGAGCTGTTTTTT	CASSQALAGETGELFF
TRBV29-1	TRBJ2-7	TRBD2	-	12	TGCAGCGTTCTGGGACTAGCCAACGAGCAGTACTTC	CSVLGLANEQYF
TRBV10-3	TRBJ2-5	TRBD2	once	15	TGTGCCATCAGTGAGTGGGCTAGCGGGGCGGCGACCCAGTACTTC	CAISEWASGAATQYF
TRBV7-9	TRBJ2-1	TRBD1	-	15	TGTGCCAGCAGCCCGCCCCCCGGACAGGGTGGTGAGCAGTTCTTC	CASSPPPGQGGEQFF
TRBV27	TRBJ1-5	-	-	15	TGTGCCAGCAGTTTGGGACCATATTTAAATCAGCCCCAGCATTTT	CASSLGPYLNQPQHF
TRBV25-1	TRBJ2-5	-	-	11	TGTGCCAGCAGCCATAGTGAGACCCAGTACTTC	CASSHSETQYF
TRBV7-8	TRBJ2-3	-	-	13	TGTGCCAACCTGGGGTTAGCGACAGATACGCAGTATTTT	CANLGLATDTQYF
TRBV5-5	TRBJ2-3	TRBD2	few	14	TGTGCCAGCACCACGGCGGGGGGCACAGATACGCAGTATTTT	CASTTAGGTDTQYF
TRBV5-6	TRBJ1-1	-	-	15	TGTGCCAGCAGCTTGGCCCCGACATTGAACACTGAAGCTTTCTTT	CASSLAPTLNTEAFF
TRBV4-1	TRBJ2-7	TRBD2	-	17	TGCGCCAGCAGCCAAGTGGGCGGGGCGGGAGGGAAGTACGAGCAGTACTTC	CASSQVGGAGGKYEQYF
TRBV5-6	TRBJ1-2	-	-	15	TGTGCCAGCAGCAACAACAGGCAGGCTAACTATGGCTACACCTTC	CASSNNRQANYGYTF
TRBV19	TRBJ1-5	-	-	13	TGTGCCAGTGGAAGACAGGTGGGACAGCCCCAGCATTTT	CASGRQVGQPQHF
TRBV30	TRBJ1-1	-	-	11	TGTGCCTGGAGCAGGGTCACTGAAGCTTTCTTT	CAWSRVTEAFF
TRBV28	TRBJ1-5	TRBD1	-	20	TGTGCCAGCAGTTTCCAGACAGGGTTGGGAGTGGGGGGTTACAATCAGCCCCAGCATTTT	CASSFQTGLGVGGYNQPQHF
TRBV19	TRBJ1-5	TRBD1	-	19	TGTGCCAGTAGTATGAAAGGGACAGGGGGATCTGGAGGCTCTCAGCCCCAGCATTTT	CASSMKGTGGSGGSQPQHF
TRBV25-1	TRBJ1-5	TRBD1	many	17	TGTGCCAGCAGTGGAGGGACAGGGGGTATTAGCAATCAGCCCCAGCATTTT	CASSGGTGGISNQPQHF
TRBV19	TRBJ2-4	-	-	16	TGTGCCAGTAGTGCCCTAGGAGTTGGAGCCAAAAACATTCAGTACTTC	CASSALGVGAKNIQYF
TRBV18	TRBJ2-3	-	-	16	TGTGCCAGCTCACCAGCCGGGTGGGAAGGAACAGATACGCAGTATTTT	CASSPAGWEGTDTQYF
TRBV4-2	TRBJ1-2	-	-	14	TGTGCCAGCAGCCATCCCGCAGGGGTTCGCGGCTACACCTTC	CASSHPAGVRGYTF
TRBV11-2	TRBJ2-4	TRBD2	-	15	TGTGCCAGCAGCTTTAAGGTCGCCGGGGGGGACATTCAGTACTTC	CASSFKVAGGDIQYF
TRBV2	TRBJ1-3	-	-	14	TGTGCCAGCAGTGAAGAATTCTCTGGAAACACCATATATTTT	CASSEEFSGNTIYF
TRBV28	TRBJ2-1	TRBD2	-	17	TGTGCCAGCAGTGAGCCCGGGGGACTAGCGGGAGGGCCCGGGCAGTTCTTC	CASSEPGGLAGGPGQFF
TRBV7-2	TRBJ1-1	-	-	15	TGTGCCAGCAAAGCTTCGGCGTTGGTTTTAACTGAAGCTTTCTTT	CASKASALVLTEAFF
TRBV5-1	TRBJ2-1	-	few	15	TGCGCCAGCAGCTTTAGCGTTAGCTCCTACAATGAGCAGTTCTTC	CASSFSVSSYNEQFF
TRBV5-1	TRBJ2-1	-	once	15	TGCGCCAGCAGCAGAAACCGGGACGCGGGGAATGAGCAGTTCTTC	CASSRNRDAGNEQFF
TRBV27	TRBJ2-1	-	once	14	TGTGCCAGCAGTTCCTTGGGACAAAGTAATGAGCAGTTCTTC	CASSSLGQSNEQFF
TRBV28	TRBJ1-1	TRBD1	once	16	TGTGCCAGCACCGACTGGGGACAGGGCGATTCTACTGAAGCTTTCTTT	CASTDWGQGDSTEAFF
TRBV2	TRBJ2-5	-	-	13	TGTGCCAGCAGGGACAGTTTCCAAGAGACCCAGTACTTC	CASRDSFQETQYF
TRBV6-1	TRBJ1-4	TRBD1	-	15	TGTGCCAGCAGCTCCCTCCAGGGACAGAATGAAAAACTGTTTTTT	CASSSLQGQNEKLFF
TRBV6-1	TRBJ2-7	-	-	13	TGTGCCAGCAGTGAAAGGTACTCCTACGAGCAGTACTTC	CASSERYSYEQYF
TRBV14	TRBJ2-7	-	-	12	TGTGCCAGCAGCCCCCTGGGTTACGAGCAGTACTTC	CASSPLGYEQYF
TRBV27	TRBJ2-6	-	few	17	TGTGCCAGCACAGGACAGTTATCAAGCTCTGGGGCCAACGTCCTGACTTTC	CASTGQLSSSGANVLTF
TRBV28	TRBJ2-7	TRBD1	-	14	TGTGCCAGCAGTCTTCGACAGGGCCACTACGAGCAGTACTTC	CASSLRQGHYEQYF
TRBV25-1	TRBJ1-1	-	-	13	TGTGCCAGCAGTCCCCTTGGGGGCACTGAAGCTTTCTTT	CASSPLGGTEAFF
TRBV28	TRBJ2-7	-	-	14	TGTGCCAGCAGTTTGGAGGGGACCCCCTACGAGCAGTACTTC	CASSLEGTPYEQYF
TRBV9	TRBJ2-2	-	once	17	TGTGCCAGCAGCGTAGGGACCCTGAGTCCGAACACCGGGGAGCTGTTTTTT	CASSVGTLSPNTGELFF
TRBV28	TRBJ2-3	-	-	15	TGTGCCAGCAGTGCCCAGGACAGTACCACAGATACGCAGTATTTT	CASSAQDSTTDTQYF
TRBV27	TRBJ1-5	TRBD1	once	17	TGTGCCAGCAGTTTATATCCCCCAGGGGGCTCCAATCAGCCCCAGCATTTT	CASSLYPPGGSNQPQHF
TRBV5-1	TRBJ2-7	-	-	12	TGCGCCAGCAGCTTCCTAGGTGACGAGCAGTACTTC	CASSFLGDEQYF
TRBV19	TRBJ2-2	-	-	15	TGTGCCAGTAGTATAGGGACTGCGAACTCCGGGGAGCTGTTTTTT	CASSIGTANSGELFF
TRBV6-4	TRBJ2-5	-	-	16	TGTGCCAGCAGTGACATGATAGCGGAGACCCAAGAGACCCAGTACTTC	CASSDMIAETQETQYF
TRBV10-1	TRBJ1-4	-	-	15	TGCGCCAGCAGTGAGTCTACGGCAGAAAATGAAAAACTGTTTTTT	CASSESTAENEKLFF
TRBV5-6	TRBJ2-7	TRBD2	-	14	TGTGCCAGCAGGCGGACTAGCGGGAGTGGCGAGCAGTACTTC	CASRRTSGSGEQYF
TRBV2	TRBJ1-5	TRBD1	many	14	TGTGCCAGCAGGACGGGACAGGTAAATCAGCCCCAGCATTTT	CASRTGQVNQPQHF
TRBV19	TRBJ1-2	-	few	12	TGTGCCAGTAGTAACGGGGACTATGGCTACACCTTC	CASSNGDYGYTF